This T cell receptor (beta chain) was captured in a study of blood T cell repertoires in COVID-19. Overall study: Sites across the United States, Italy and Spain contributed samples from acute and convalescent COVID-19.

The V and J ends lost 3 bases and 1 base, in that order; junction bases with no gene match: 9. CDR3 length equals 17 residues. Per the germline V gene, CDR1 is KGHSH and CDR2 is LQKENI. Profiling relied on immunoSEQ multiplex PCR, and the TCRdb table lists in-frame clones only, not all of them. The sample contains 120,000 to 150,000 clones, around 85% of which appear only once. The sequencing input was peripheral blood. The gene calls are TRBV18 and TRBJ1-2; 9 bases are shared with TRBD1. This TCR was sampled from a woman aged 40 to 49 with active or convalescent COVID-19. The CDR3 DNA is TGTGCCAGCTCACCGGGACAGGGAGGAGGATATAACTATGGCTACACCTTC. Translating gives CASSPGQGGGYNYGYTF.